Listed below are T cell receptor beta chains from one sample, sequenced in a study of T cell changes during pregnancy in multiple sclerosis. The table came from immunoSEQ multiplex PCR; TCRdb's copy has only in-frame clones and leaves some out. The sample lists 55,000 to 70,000 clones, under 95% occurring once. The material was peripheral blood, obtained in the third trimester of pregnancy. The source of these receptors is a female donor in good health, enrolled as a control in a pregnancy study. CDR3s include the opening cysteine and the closing phenylalanine or tryptophan. D genes are given only for firm matches. Not every row has a clone size; where given, it reads once, few, many or a size class.

NA	TRBV30	NA	TRBJ1-5	CAWSGIHVEEDQPQHF	TGTGCCTGGTCCGGCATTCACGTGGAGGAGGATCAGCCCCAGCATTTT
NA	TRBV5-1	NA	TRBJ2-2	CASSLVQNTGELFF	TGCGCCAGCAGCTTGGTACAGAACACCGGGGAGCTGTTTTTT
TRBD2	TRBV4-2	NA	TRBJ2-5	CASSPRSGGEETQYF	TGTGCCAGCAGCCCTCGTTCGGGGGGTGAAGAGACCCAGTACTTC
TRBD1	TRBV2	NA	TRBJ2-1	CASRPGTGAYNEQFF	TGTGCCAGCAGGCCGGGGACAGGGGCCTACAATGAGCAGTTCTTC
TRBD1	TRBV2	NA	TRBJ1-1	CASKNRDRQIEAFF	TGTGCCAGCAAAAACCGGGACAGACAAATTGAAGCTTTCTTT
TRBD1	TRBV18	once	TRBJ2-3	CASSFGQGVRDTQYF	TGTGCCAGCTCATTCGGACAGGGGGTGAGAGATACGCAGTATTTT
TRBD1	TRBV10-3	NA	TRBJ2-3	CAISESFGTGSTDTQYF	TGTGCCATCAGTGAGTCTTTTGGGACAGGCAGCACAGATACGCAGTATTTT
NA	TRBV6-5	NA	TRBJ2-5	CASSYATGETQYF	TGTGCCAGCAGTTACGCCACAGGGGAGACCCAGTACTTC
NA	TRBV20-1	NA	TRBJ1-2	CAGRGHGYTF	TGTGCCGGGAGAGGGCATGGCTACACCTTC
TRBD1	TRBV19	once	TRBJ2-1	CASSIDGRGSVWACIF	TGTGCCAGTAGTATCGATGGCAGGGGGTCCGTATGGGCATGCATCTTC
NA	TRBV5-4	NA	TRBJ2-7	CASSLGAGSLPSYEQYF	TGTGCCAGCAGCTTGGGGGCAGGAAGTCTCCCTTCCTACGAGCAGTACTTC
TRBD1	TRBV9	few	TRBJ2-2	CASSAGQGSYTGELFF	TGTGCCAGCAGCGCAGGACAGGGGAGTTACACCGGGGAGCTGTTTTTT
NA	TRBV6-6	NA	TRBJ1-5	CASSSGFQPQHF	TGTGCCAGCAGTTCAGGGTTTCAGCCCCAGCATTTT
NA	TRBV4-2	NA	TRBJ1-2	CASSQDRGANGYTF	TGTGCCAGCAGCCAAGATCGGGGGGCGAATGGCTACACCTTC
NA	TRBV28	NA	TRBJ2-7	CASSLPRGAGRGEQYF	TGTGCCAGCAGCCTCCCCCGCGGGGCAGGGAGAGGCGAGCAGTACTTC
NA	TRBV2	NA	TRBJ1-1	CASSLRGGNTEAFF	TGTGCCAGCAGCCTCAGGGGTGGTAACACTGAAGCTTTCTTT
TRBD2	TRBV7-8	NA	TRBJ2-3	CASSLRGGSPSTDTQYF	TGTGCCAGCAGCTTACGCGGGGGTTCCCCTAGCACAGATACGCAGTATTTT
TRBD2	TRBV6-5	NA	TRBJ2-1	CASNLSGGPYNEQFF	TGTGCCAGCAACCTAAGCGGGGGCCCCTACAATGAGCAGTTCTTC
TRBD1	TRBV6-5	NA	TRBJ2-3	CASSSPGQGKYF	TGTGCCAGCAGCTCACCGGGACAGGGAAAGTATTTT
TRBD2	TRBV28	NA	TRBJ2-1	CAARGGGYNEQFF	TGTGCCGCCAGAGGCGGGGGCTACAATGAGCAGTTCTTC
NA	TRBV7-9	NA	TRBJ1-2	CASNSPPSGYTF	TGTGCCAGCAACTCCCCTCCTTCCGGCTACACCTTC
TRBD1	TRBV19	NA	TRBJ1-1	CASSDGTEYTEAFF	TGTGCCAGTAGTGACGGGACAGAATACACTGAAGCTTTCTTT
NA	TRBV7-9	once	TRBJ1-6	CASSVRLKSPLHF	TGTGCCAGCAGCGTCCGACTGAAGTCACCCCTCCACTTT
NA	TRBV9	NA	TRBJ2-2	CASSTTARTGELFF	TGTGCCAGCAGCACAACAGCCCGAACCGGGGAGCTGTTTTTT
NA	TRBV7-9	once	TRBJ2-5	CASSWAGFTQETQYF	TGTGCCAGCAGCTGGGCGGGATTCACACAAGAGACCCAGTACTTC